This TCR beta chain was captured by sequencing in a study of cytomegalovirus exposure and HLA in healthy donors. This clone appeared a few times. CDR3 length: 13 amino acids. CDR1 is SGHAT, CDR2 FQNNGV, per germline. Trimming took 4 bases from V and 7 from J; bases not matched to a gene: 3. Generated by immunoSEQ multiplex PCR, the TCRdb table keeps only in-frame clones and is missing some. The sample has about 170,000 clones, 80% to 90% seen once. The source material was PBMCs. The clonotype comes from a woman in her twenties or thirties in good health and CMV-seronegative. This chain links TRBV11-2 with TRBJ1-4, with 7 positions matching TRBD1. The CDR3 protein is CASSSGTAEKLFF. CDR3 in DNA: TGTGCCAGCAGCTCCGGGACAGCTGAAAAACTGTTTTTT.